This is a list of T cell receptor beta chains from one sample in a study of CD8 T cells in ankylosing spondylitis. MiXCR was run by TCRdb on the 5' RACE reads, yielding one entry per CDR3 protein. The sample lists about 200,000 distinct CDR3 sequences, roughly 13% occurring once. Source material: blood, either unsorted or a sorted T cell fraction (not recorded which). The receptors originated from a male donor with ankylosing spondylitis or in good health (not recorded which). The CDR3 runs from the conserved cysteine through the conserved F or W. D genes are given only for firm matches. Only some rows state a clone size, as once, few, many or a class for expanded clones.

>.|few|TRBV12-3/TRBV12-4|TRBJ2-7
TGTGCCAGCAGTTCGGGAACAGGGAACGAGCAGTACTTC
CASSSGTGNEQYF
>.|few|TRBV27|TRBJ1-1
TGTGCCAGCAGTTTACGGGGAGTGAACACTGAAGCTTTCTTT
CASSLRGVNTEAFF
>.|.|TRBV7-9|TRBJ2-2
TGTGCCAGCAGCTCAAGGACAGAGAACACCGGGGAGCTGTTTTTT
CASSSRTENTGELFF
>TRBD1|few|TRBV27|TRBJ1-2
TGTGCCAGCAGTTTCGGACAGGCCTATGGCTACACCTTC
CASSFGQAYGYTF
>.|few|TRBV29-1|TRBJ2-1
TGCAGCGTTTTCGTGGGGGTCGATGAGCAGTTCTTC
CSVFVGVDEQFF
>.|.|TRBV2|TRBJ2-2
TGTGCCAGCAAGCCCTCTGCCGGACCAAGGGAGCTGTTTTTT
CASKPSAGPRELFF
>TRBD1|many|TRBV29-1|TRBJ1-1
TGCAGCGTTGAAAGGACAGGGGGCCCGAACACTGAAGCTTTCTTT
CSVERTGGPNTEAFF
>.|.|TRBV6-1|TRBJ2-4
TGTGCCAGCAGTGACGCGGGACAAAATCAAAACATTCAGTACTTC
CASSDAGQNQNIQYF
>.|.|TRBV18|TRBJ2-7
TGTGCCAGCTCACCCCGGGCAGAGAACTACGAGCAGTACTTC
CASSPRAENYEQYF
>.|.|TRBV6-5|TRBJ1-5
TGTGCCAGCAGTTACTCGACCGGGGGTGACAATCAGCCCCAGCATTTT
CASSYSTGGDNQPQHF
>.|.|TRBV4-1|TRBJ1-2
TGCGCCAGCAGCCCAACGCGGGACACCTCTAACTATGGCTACACCTTC
CASSPTRDTSNYGYTF
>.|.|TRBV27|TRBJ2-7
TGTGCCAGCAGTCCCACAGGGGAGGGTAGATCCTACGAGCAGTACTTC
CASSPTGEGRSYEQYF
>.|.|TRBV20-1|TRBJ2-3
TGCAGTGCTAGAAAGCCCTTTTTCCTTAGGGATACGCAGTATTTT
CSARKPFFLRDTQYF
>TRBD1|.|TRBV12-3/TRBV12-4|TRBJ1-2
TGTGCCAGCAGTTTCCCCCAGGGGGGTGGCTACACCTTC
CASSFPQGGGYTF
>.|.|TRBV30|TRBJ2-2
TGTGCCTGGAGGGCAAGCGGCACCGGGGAGCTGTTTTTT
CAWRASGTGELFF
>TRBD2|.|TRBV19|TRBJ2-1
TGTGCCAGTAGTCCCCCCAGCGGGACCTACAATGAGCAGTTCTTC
CASSPPSGTYNEQFF
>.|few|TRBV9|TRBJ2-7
TGTGCCAGCAGCCCCCAAAACAGGTACGAGCAGTACTTC
CASSPQNRYEQYF
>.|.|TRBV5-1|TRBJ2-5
TGCGCCAGCAGCTTGGGAGTATGGGACGCCCAAGAGACCCAGTACTTC
CASSLGVWDAQETQYF
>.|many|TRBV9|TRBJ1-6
TGTGCCAGCAGCCCTTGGGACACGCCAACACGGAATTCACCCCTCCACTTT
CASSPWDTPTRNSPLHF
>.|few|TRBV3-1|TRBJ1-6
TGTGCCAGCAGCCAAGAGGGGGATTCACCCCTCCACTTT
CASSQEGDSPLHF
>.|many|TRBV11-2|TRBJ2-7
TGTGCCAGCAGCCTCTGGGGTCCCGAGCAGTACTTC
CASSLWGPEQYF
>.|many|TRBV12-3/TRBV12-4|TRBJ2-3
TGTGCCAGCAGTTTACAACAAGTCACAGATACGCAGTATTTT
CASSLQQVTDTQYF
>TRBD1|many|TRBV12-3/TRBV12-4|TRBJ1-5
TGTGCCAGCAGCTCCACAGGGGGTTCCAATCAGCCCCAGCATTTT
CASSSTGGSNQPQHF
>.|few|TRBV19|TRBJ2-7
TGTGCCAGTAGTAAGGGTGACAGTCCCTACGAGCAGTACTTC
CASSKGDSPYEQYF
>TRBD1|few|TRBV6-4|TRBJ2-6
TGTGCCAGCAGTGACTCGGACAGGGGAGTCTCTGGGGCCAACGTCCTGACTTTC
CASSDSDRGVSGANVLTF
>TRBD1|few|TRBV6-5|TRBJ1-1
TGTGCCAGCAGTTTTACAGGGGCCGCCACTGAAGCTTTCTTT
CASSFTGAATEAFF
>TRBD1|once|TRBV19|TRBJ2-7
TGTGCCAGTAGTGACGGGACAGGGTACTCCTACGAGCAGTACTTC
CASSDGTGYSYEQYF
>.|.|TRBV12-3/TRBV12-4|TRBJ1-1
TGTGCCCCCACTGAAGCTTTCTTT
CAPTEAFF
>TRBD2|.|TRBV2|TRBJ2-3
TGTGCCAGCCCCCCGTGGGGGACTAGCGGGGATTGGACAGATACGCAGTATTTT
CASPPWGTSGDWTDTQYF
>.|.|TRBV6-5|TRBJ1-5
TGTGCCAGCAGTTACCTTAGGGACCAGCCCCAGCATTTT
CASSYLRDQPQHF
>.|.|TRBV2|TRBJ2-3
TGTGCCAGCACCGGAGGTCCAGATACGCAGTATTTT
CASTGGPDTQYF
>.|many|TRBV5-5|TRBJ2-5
TGTGCCAGCAGCTTGGGCACAGGGCCTTCTTGGACCCAGTACTTC
CASSLGTGPSWTQYF